This T cell receptor (beta chain) stems from a study of T cell responses to AZD1222 COVID-19 vaccine. Study results and limitations: Just a handful of people given AZD1222 tested seropositive at baseline.

Comments on this clone: Its antigen is undetermined.

TCRdb's copy holds only in-frame clones and misses some; the assay was immunoSEQ multiplex PCR. The data contain 100,000 to 110,000 clones, about 87% of them seen just once; the ten biggest clones take up under 2%. This clonotype was sampled from an adult in good health. The material sequenced was peripheral blood, taken on day 0 of AZD1222 vaccination.

CDR3 DNA: TGCGCCAGCCACTATGGGACTAGCGGGGCGCAAGAGCAGTTCTTC. Its translation is CASHYGTSGAQEQFF. The rearrangement joins TRBV5-1 to TRBJ2-1, with TRBD2 matching over 13 bases. V was clipped by 7 bases and J by 10 bases; unmatched bases: 11. This CDR3 is built from 15 residues. Per germline, CDR1 SGHRS and CDR2 YFSETQ.